Listed here are 11 T cell receptor beta chains from one sample, sequenced in a study of blood T cell repertoires in COVID-19 (dated by TCRdb to 2018 to 2020). The library was prepared using the immunoSEQ multiplex PCR assay. TCRdb's version of the immuneACCESS table is confined to in-frame rearrangements and falls short of the full clone set. An unresolved V gene accounts for under half of the shortfall where checked; the remainder is of unknown origin. Across this sample there are around 400,000 clones, with over 85% seen only once. The top ten hold approximately 1.5% of the sample. Sequenced input: PBMCs or T cells enriched from blood (not recorded which). These receptors originate from a woman in her 30s who had recovered from COVID-19.

J is TRBJ1-4 and V is TRBV5-1; 10 bases match TRBD1. The J segment lost 8 bases and the V segment lost 4 bases, leaving 5 bases of the junction unmatched. There are 14 residues in the CDR3. Germline CDR1 reads SGHRS; CDR2 reads YFSETQ. CDR3 region: CASSVGTGEEKLFF. The CDR3 DNA sequence: TGCGCCAGCAGCGTCGGGACAGGGGAGGAAAAACTGTTTTTT.

This clone was seen just once. The V gene is TRBV10-3, the J gene TRBJ1-4; D is possibly TRBD1 (6 bases). The CDR3 spans 16 residues. V lost 2 bases to trimming and J lost 3 bases, with 13 bases between them. Germline CDR1 ENHRY, CDR2 SYGVKD. The CDR3 DNA is TGTGCCATCAGTGAGACCCTACAGGGTCCTAATGAAAAACTGTTTTTT. Its protein is CAISETLQGPNEKLFF.

This chain links TRBV28 with TRBJ2-2; D is ambiguous. This CDR3 is built from 13 residues. Per germline, CDR1 MDHEN and CDR2 SYDVKM. Trimming took 4 bases from V and 1 from J, leaving 4 bases between them. DNA for the CDR3: TGTGCCAGCAGTTCCAGGAACACCGGGGAGCTGTTTTTT. Residues: CASSSRNTGELFF.

This clone occurred once. V gene TRBV24-1 combines with J gene TRBJ2-5; 9 nucleotides line up with TRBD1. Germline trimming cut 3 bases from V and 7 bases from J; bases unmatched to any gene: 5. Germline V gene sequence: CDR1 KGHDR, CDR2 SFDVKD. The CDR3 sequence is 14 residues long. In DNA, the CDR3 is TGTGCCACCAGTGATCGGGACAGGGCGGGGACCCAGTACTTC. Translation: CATSDRDRAGTQYF.

The chain links TRBV5-1 to TRBJ1-2; 10 bases are a match to TRBD1. This CDR3 comprises 16 residues. CDR1 is SGHRS and CDR2 is YFSETQ in the germline V gene. V lost 4 bases to trimming and J lost 9 bases; unmatched junction nucleotides: 15. The DNA of the CDR3 is TGCGCCAGCAGCCCCTACTCCGGGACAGGGGAAATTCGCTACACCTTC. Its protein is CASSPYSGTGEIRYTF.

This clone was found a few times. This chain connects TRBV15 to TRBJ2-7; TRBD1 might be the D (5 bases). Germline V gene sequence: CDR1 LNHNV, CDR2 YYDKDF (reference sequence). The CDR3 is made up of 15 amino acids. Trimming took off 0 bases at V and 5 bases at J, with 14 bases between the two ends. The CDR3 loop is CATSRDQGVVHEQYF. The CDR3 DNA sequence: TGTGCCACCAGCAGAGATCAAGGGGTTGTGCACGAGCAGTACTTC.

V gene TRBV4-1 combines with J gene TRBJ2-5; a possible D gene is TRBD1 (5 bases). With 5 bases removed from V and 0 bases from J, the gap between germline ends came to 10 bases. The CDR3 is 14 amino acids. Per the germline V gene, CDR1 is MGHRA and CDR2 is YSYEKL. This chain's CDR3 is CASSTTGDQETQYF. CDR3 DNA: TGCGCCAGCAGCACAACAGGCGACCAAGAGACCCAGTACTTC.

The chain recombines TRBV25-1 with TRBJ1-1; the D gene is possibly TRBD1 (6 bases). CDR1 is MGHDK and CDR2 is SYGVNS in the germline V gene. The CDR3 runs 17 residues. Trimming removed 4 bases from V and 1 base from J, with 19 bases in between. The CDR3 coding sequence is TGTGCCAGCAGTGCCCCCGTGTTGGGACATCAGAACACTGAAGCTTTCTTT. This translates into CASSAPVLGHQNTEAFF.

This sequence joins TRBV14 and TRBJ1-3; 8 bases line up with TRBD1. The V segment lost 4 bases and the J segment 2 bases; nucleotides outside the gene matches: 7. This CDR3 has 16 residues. The V gene's germline CDR1 is SGHDN and CDR2 FVKESK. CDR3 bases: TGTGCCAGCAGCCCCTCACCCAGGGGGCCTGGAAACACCATATATTTT. Translation gives CASSPSPRGPGNTIYF.

The V and J genes are TRBV7-2 and TRBJ2-1; 7 nucleotides match TRBD1. This CDR3 has 16 residues. In germline, CDR1 is SGHTA, CDR2 FQGNSA. The J segment lost 0 bases and the V segment lost 3 bases, leaving 5 bases of the junction unmatched. CDR3 region: CASSLTGRGSYNEQFF. In DNA form, the CDR3 reads TGTGCCAGCAGCTTGACAGGGCGAGGCTCCTACAATGAGCAGTTCTTC. Full variable domain (rest looked up from reference TRBV7-2 and TRBJ2-1): GAGVSQSPSNKVTEKGKDVELRCDPISGHTALYWYRQSLGQGLEFLIYFQGNSAPDKSGLPSDRFSAERTGGSVSTLTIQRTQQEDSAVYLCASSLTGRGSYNEQFFGPGTRLTVL.

The V and J genes are TRBV30 and TRBJ1-6; D is possibly TRBD1 (6 bases). The V end lost 6 bases, the J end lost 9 bases, and 21 bases lay between the germline ends. The CDR3 totals 15 residues. Germline CDR1 is GTSNPN and CDR2 is SVGIG (reference sequence). The CDR3 protein is CACFTGIGTASPLHF. CDR3 DNA sequence: TGTGCCTGTTTTACAGGGATCGGAACGGCTTCACCCCTCCACTTT. Supplemented by reference TRBV30 and TRBJ1-6, the full variable domain reads SQTIHQWPATLVQPVGSPLSLECTVEGTSNPNLYWYRQAAGRGLQLLFYSVGIGQISSEVPQNLSASRPQDRQFILSSKKLLLSDSGFYLCACFTGIGTASPLHFGNGTRLTVT.